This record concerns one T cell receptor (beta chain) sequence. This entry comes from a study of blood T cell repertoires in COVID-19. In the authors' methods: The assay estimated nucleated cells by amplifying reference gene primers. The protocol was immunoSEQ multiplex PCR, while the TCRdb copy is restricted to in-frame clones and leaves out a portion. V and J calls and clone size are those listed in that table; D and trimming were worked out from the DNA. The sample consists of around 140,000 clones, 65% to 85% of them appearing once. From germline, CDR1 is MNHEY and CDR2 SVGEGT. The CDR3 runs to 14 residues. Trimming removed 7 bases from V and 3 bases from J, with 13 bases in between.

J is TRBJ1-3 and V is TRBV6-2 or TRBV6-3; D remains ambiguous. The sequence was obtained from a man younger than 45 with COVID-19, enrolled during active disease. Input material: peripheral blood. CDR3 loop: CASTPLEGGNTIYF. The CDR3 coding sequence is TGTGCCAGCACCCCCCTGGAGGGTGGAAACACCATATATTTT.